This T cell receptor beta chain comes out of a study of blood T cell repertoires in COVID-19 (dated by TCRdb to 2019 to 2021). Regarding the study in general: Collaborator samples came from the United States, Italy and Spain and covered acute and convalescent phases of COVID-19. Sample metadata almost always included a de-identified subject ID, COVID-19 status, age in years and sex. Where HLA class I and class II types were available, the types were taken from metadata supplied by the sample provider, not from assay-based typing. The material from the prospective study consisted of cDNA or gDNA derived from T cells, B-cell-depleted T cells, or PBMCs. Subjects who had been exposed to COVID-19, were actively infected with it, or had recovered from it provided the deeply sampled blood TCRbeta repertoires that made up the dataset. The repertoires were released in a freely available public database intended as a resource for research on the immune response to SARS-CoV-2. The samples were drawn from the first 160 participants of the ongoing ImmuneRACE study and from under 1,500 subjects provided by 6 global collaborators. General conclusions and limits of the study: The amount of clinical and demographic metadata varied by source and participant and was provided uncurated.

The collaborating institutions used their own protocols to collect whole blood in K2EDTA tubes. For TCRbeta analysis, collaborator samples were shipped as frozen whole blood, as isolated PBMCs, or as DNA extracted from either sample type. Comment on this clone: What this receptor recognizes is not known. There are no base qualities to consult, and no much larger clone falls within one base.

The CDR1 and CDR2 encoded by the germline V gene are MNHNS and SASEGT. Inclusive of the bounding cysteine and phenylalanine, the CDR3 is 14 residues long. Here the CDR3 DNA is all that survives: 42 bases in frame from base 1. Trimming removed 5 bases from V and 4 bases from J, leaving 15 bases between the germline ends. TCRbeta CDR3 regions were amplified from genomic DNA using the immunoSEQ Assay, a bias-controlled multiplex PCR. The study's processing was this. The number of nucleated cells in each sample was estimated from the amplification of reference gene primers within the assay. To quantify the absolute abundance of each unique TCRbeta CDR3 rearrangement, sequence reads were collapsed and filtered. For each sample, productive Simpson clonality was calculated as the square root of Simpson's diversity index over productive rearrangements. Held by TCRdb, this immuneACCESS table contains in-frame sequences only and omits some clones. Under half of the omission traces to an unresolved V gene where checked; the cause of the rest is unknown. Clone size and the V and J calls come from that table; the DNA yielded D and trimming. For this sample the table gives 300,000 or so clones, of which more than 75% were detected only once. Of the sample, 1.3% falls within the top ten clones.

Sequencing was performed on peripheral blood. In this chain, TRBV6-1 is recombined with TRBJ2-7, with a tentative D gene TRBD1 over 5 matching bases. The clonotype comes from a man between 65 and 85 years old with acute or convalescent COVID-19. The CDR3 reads CASSLQGPTYEQYF. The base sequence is TGTGCCAGCAGTCTCCAGGGTCCGACGTACGAGCAGTACTTC.